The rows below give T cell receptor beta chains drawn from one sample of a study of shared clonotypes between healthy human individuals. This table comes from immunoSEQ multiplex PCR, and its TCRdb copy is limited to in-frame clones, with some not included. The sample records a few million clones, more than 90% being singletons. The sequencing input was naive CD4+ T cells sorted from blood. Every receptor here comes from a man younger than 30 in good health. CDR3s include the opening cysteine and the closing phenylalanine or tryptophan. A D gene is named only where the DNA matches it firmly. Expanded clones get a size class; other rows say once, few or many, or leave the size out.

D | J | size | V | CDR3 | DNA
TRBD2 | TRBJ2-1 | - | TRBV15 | CATSSGLAGISNEQFF | TGTGCCACCAGCAGCGGACTAGCGGGAATAAGCAATGAGCAGTTCTTC
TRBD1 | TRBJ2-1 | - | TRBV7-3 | CASSWGTGTQFF | TGTGCCAGCAGCTGGGGGACAGGGACTCAGTTCTTC
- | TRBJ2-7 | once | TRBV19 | CASSTGIEQYF | TGTGCCAGTAGTACTGGGATCGAGCAGTACTTC
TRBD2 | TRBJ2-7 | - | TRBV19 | CASSPTLAGSYEQYF | TGTGCCAGTAGTCCCACCTTAGCGGGATCCTACGAGCAGTACTTC
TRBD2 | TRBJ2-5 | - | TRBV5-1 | CASSLRASGGAVETQYF | TGCGCCAGCAGCTTGCGGGCTAGCGGGGGGGCCGTTGAGACCCAGTACTTC
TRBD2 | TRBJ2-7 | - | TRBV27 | CASSFSSGRRYEQYF | TGTGCCAGCAGTTTTTCCAGCGGGAGGAGGTACGAGCAGTACTTC
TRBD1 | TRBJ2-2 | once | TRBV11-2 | CASSYAGGKNTGELFF | TGTGCCAGCAGCTATGCAGGGGGCAAGAACACCGGGGAGCTGTTTTTT
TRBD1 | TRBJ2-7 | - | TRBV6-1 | CASRYQGAYEQYF | TGTGCCAGCAGATACCAGGGGGCCTACGAGCAGTACTTC
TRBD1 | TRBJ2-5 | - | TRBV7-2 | CASSLGSGTGYGGMYF | TGTGCCAGCAGCTTAGGCTCCGGGACAGGGTATGGGGGCATGTACTTC
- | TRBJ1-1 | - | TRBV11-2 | CASSLDSTEAFF | TGTGCCAGCAGCCTAGACAGCACTGAAGCTTTCTTT
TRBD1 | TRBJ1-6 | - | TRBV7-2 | CASSFVDRGRPGNSPLHF | TGTGCCAGCAGCTTCGTGGACAGGGGGCGCCCCGGGAATTCACCCCTCCACTTT
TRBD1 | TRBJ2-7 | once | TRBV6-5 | CASRGDRGIPYEQYF | TGTGCCAGCAGAGGGGACAGGGGCATCCCTTACGAGCAGTACTTC
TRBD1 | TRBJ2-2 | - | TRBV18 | CASSPRQGSNTGELFF | TGTGCCAGCTCACCAAGACAGGGGTCGAACACCGGGGAGCTGTTTTTT
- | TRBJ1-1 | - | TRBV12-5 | CASAQGTEAFF | TGTGCTAGTGCCCAGGGCACTGAAGCTTTCTTT
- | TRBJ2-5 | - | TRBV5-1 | CASSLASFEGETQYF | TGCGCCAGCAGCTTGGCTAGCTTCGAGGGAGAGACCCAGTACTTC
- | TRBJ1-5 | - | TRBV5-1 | CASSLGIRQERRVWGNQPQHF | TGCGCCAGCAGCTTGGGGATCCGACAGGAAAGGAGGGTCTGGGGCAATCAGCCCCAGCATTTT
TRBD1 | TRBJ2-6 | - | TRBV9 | CASSAGTAGANVLTF | TGTGCCAGCAGCGCAGGGACAGCGGGGGCCAACGTCCTGACTTTC
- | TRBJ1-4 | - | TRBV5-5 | CASSLVGTTNEKLFF | TGTGCCAGCAGCTTGGTTGGGACAACTAATGAAAAACTGTTTTTT
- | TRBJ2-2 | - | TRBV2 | CASSYSGELFF | TGTGCCAGCAGTTACTCCGGGGAGCTGTTTTTT
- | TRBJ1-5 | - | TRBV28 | CASTIPGWNQPQHF | TGTGCCAGCACGATCCCAGGGTGGAATCAGCCCCAGCATTTT
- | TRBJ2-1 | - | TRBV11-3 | CASSFLADNEQFF | TGTGCCAGCAGCTTTCTAGCTGACAATGAGCAGTTCTTC
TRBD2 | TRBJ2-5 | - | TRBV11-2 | CASSPGRERKTQYF | TGTGCCAGCAGCCCGGGGCGGGAGAGAAAGACCCAGTACTTC
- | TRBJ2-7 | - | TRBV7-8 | CASSLDDEASYEQYF | TGTGCCAGCAGCTTAGATGACGAAGCGTCCTACGAGCAGTACTTC